This TCR beta chain was observed in a study of CD8 T cells in Susac syndrome (dated by TCRdb to between 2018 and 2020). The study in broad terms: Among the Susac syndrome patients who were sequenced, clinically active disease was present in over 5 and clinical remission was observed in roughly eight. At blood withdrawal, Susac syndrome patients were therapy-naive, treated with corticosteroids (with IVIg additionally given to some), or treated with IVIg alone. Whether CD8+ T cell activation and differentiation in Susac syndrome was antigen driven was tested using repertoire sequencing. The study compared CD8+ T cell repertoire clonality among eleven to twelve healthy donors, 14 Susac syndrome patients and approximately 16 multiple sclerosis patients. Overall study results and their limits: In the total CD8+ and CD8+ TEMRA repertoires, around 17 and five Susac-specific public clones, respectively, were identified. CD8+ repertoires in Susac syndrome showed clonal expansion, which was highest in CD8+ TEMRA cells and was greater in clinically active patients than in remitting patients. The number of individuals in the TCR sequencing and HLA analysis was recognized as being relatively small.

Details on this clonotype: Its binding antigen is unknown. No clone much larger than this one lies a single base away; base qualities are absent.

V and J are truncated by 1 base and 5 bases respectively, leaving an intervening sequence of 10 bases. CDR3 length: 13 amino acids, cysteine to phenylalanine. Only the CDR3 region is kept as DNA, spanning 39 bases read in frame from base 1. CDR1 is given as SGHDT and CDR2 as YYEEEE, both from the germline V gene. Peripheral blood CD8+ and CD4+ T cells from healthy donors, Susac syndrome patients and multiple sclerosis patients were profiled using high-throughput TCR beta sequencing. The Susac syndrome patients fulfilled recently defined diagnostic criteria for definite or probable disease. Bulk CD8+ and CD4+ T cells were purified by magnetic negative isolation, whereas CD8+ TEMRA cells were enriched by FACS. Blood was drawn into EDTA tubes, processed within 24 hours, and PBMCs were isolated by density gradient centrifugation. PBMCs intended for TCR sequencing were frozen in liquid nitrogen and were later thawed in a 37 degrees C water bath. The sorted or isolated CD4+, CD8+ and CD8+ TEMRA cells reached a purity of at least 90%.

RNA was extracted using the RNeasy kit, and roughly 0.5 to 1 ug of the RNA was reverse transcribed with random hexamers. The immunoSEQ multiplex PCR assay, which covers 54 Vbeta and 13 Jbeta segments, was used to amplify TCR beta CDR3 regions. PCR amplification bias was corrected using a synthetic template baseline for primer optimization and computational correction. In the authors' own workflow: Reads were assigned to V, D and J genes according to IMGT and analyzed in immunoSEQ Analyzer, with only productive sequences retained. Clonality was calculated as one minus the Shannon entropy normalized by log2 of the number of productive unique sequences. For each patient and control, public and private clones were evaluated among the 100 most prevalent clones. Clones were defined as Susac-specific when absent from the healthy and MS cohorts, from about 1,100 published viral clones and from other ImmuneACCESS disease sequences. The public reads were run again by TCRdb, first through fastp at Q25 and then through MiXCR, and only productive beta chains were kept. Rows with a matching CDR3 protein are joined into one entry that keeps the most common DNA and genes. TCRdb, rather than the study authors, made the V and J calls. Within this sample are under 85,000 distinct CDR3 sequences, with about 94% of them counted one time only. Approximately 0.45% of the sample is held by the ten biggest clonotypes.

The receptor comes from a human donor with Susac syndrome. In this chain, TRBV5-6 is recombined with TRBJ2-7; the D segment cannot be called with confidence. The specimen sequenced was CD8+ T cells from PBMCs. The encoded CDR3 is CASSLFRWDEQYF. The DNA sequence follows: TGTGCCAGCAGCTTGTTTAGGTGGGACGAGCAGTACTTC.